The 12 T cell receptor beta chains given below trace back to one sample, sequenced in a study of cytomegalovirus exposure and HLA in healthy donors. Generated by immunoSEQ multiplex PCR, the TCRdb table keeps only in-frame clones and is missing some. The sample lists about 250,000 clones, roughly nine tenths occurring once. The source material was PBMCs. Receptors originate from a man younger than 35 in good health and CMV-seropositive.

This clone was picked up a small number of times. The genes are TRBV28 and TRBJ1-2, with D unresolved. The CDR3 runs to 12 residues. Germline CDR1 MDHEN, CDR2 SYDVKM. With 5 bases removed from V and 7 bases from J, the gap between germline ends came to 11 bases. The CDR3 nucleotides are TGTGCCAGCAGTGTCGTACTGGCTGGCTACACCTTC. This gives the protein CASSVVLAGYTF.

The chain links TRBV7-8 to TRBJ2-2, with unresolved D. Germline V gene lookup returns CDR1 SGHVS and CDR2 FQNEAQ. The CDR3 runs 14 residues. V dropped 9 bases and J dropped 0 bases, with 11 bases sitting between them. CDR3 nucleotides: TGTGCCAGTTGCCTCGGACCGAACACCGGGGAGCTGTTTTTT. Translated: CASCLGPNTGELFF.

In DNA, the CDR3 is TGTGCCAGCAGTGCCCTTATGGGGGGACATTTTATAGGCTACACCTTC. This encodes CASSALMGGHFIGYTF. The chain uses TRBV28 and TRBJ1-2; tentatively, D is TRBD1 (6 bases). This CDR3 region has 16 residues. Trimming took 5 bases from V and 8 from J, leaving 24 bases between them. Germline V CDR1 and CDR2: MDHEN, SYDVKM.

The rearrangement links TRBV5-1 to TRBJ1-1; D is unresolved. Germline V CDR1 and CDR2: SGHRS, YFSETQ. CDR3 length: 12 residues. Trimming cost V 1 base and J 7 bases, with 8 bases left between them. The CDR3 loop reads CASSLPTDEAFF. CDR3 DNA: TGCGCCAGCAGCTTGCCAACAGATGAAGCTTTCTTT.

The rearrangement joins TRBV5-6 to TRBJ2-1; TRBD1 agrees at 8 bases. Germline CDR1 SGHDT, CDR2 YYEEEE. CDR3 length equals 14 residues. V was clipped by 3 bases and J by 10 bases; unmatched bases: 9. CDR3 protein: CASSSQGARREQFF. DNA for the CDR3: TGTGCCAGCAGCTCGCAGGGGGCGCGTAGAGAGCAGTTCTTC.

The rearrangement links TRBV6-4 to TRBJ1-1, with D possibly matching TRBD1 (6 bases). With 4 bases removed from V and 3 bases from J, the gap between germline ends came to 9 bases. The CDR3 sequence is 13 residues long. The germline V gene has CDR1 MRHNA and CDR2 SNTAGT. CDR3 protein: CASSANRDTEAFF. The CDR3 DNA sequence: TGTGCCAGCAGTGCCAACAGGGACACTGAAGCTTTCTTT.

The J gene is TRBJ1-5, the V gene TRBV7-2; possibly TRBD1 for D (5 bases). The germline V gene encodes CDR1 SGHTA and CDR2 FQGNSA. This CDR3 comprises 15 residues. V lost 1 base and J 6 bases, leaving 13 bases between the germline ends. The CDR3 loop reads CASSLVGGAGQPQHF. The CDR3 nucleotides read TGTGCCAGCAGCTTAGTCGGAGGGGCCGGTCAGCCCCAGCATTTT.

The chain joins TRBV6-5 to TRBJ1-1; 9 bases are a match to TRBD1. Unmatched junction bases numbered 5, after V lost 3 bases and J lost 3 bases. This CDR3 spans 15 amino acids. The germline V gene encodes CDR1 MNHEY and CDR2 SVGAGI. CDR3 sequence reads: CASSYGTGKDTEAFF. DNA of the CDR3: TGTGCCAGCAGTTATGGGACAGGGAAAGACACTGAAGCTTTCTTT.

In its sample, this clone was seen once. The chain links TRBV5-8 to TRBJ2-3; possibly TRBD1 or TRBD2 for D (5 bases each). Trimming pared 5 bases from V and 4 bases from J, leaving 5 bases between. CDR1 SGHTS and CDR2 YDEGEE come from the germline V gene. This CDR3 has 11 amino acids. CDR3 amino acids: CASRGADTQYF. For the CDR3, the DNA is TGTGCCAGCAGGGGGGCAGATACGCAGTATTTT. Looking up the rest from reference TRBV5-8 and TRBJ2-3 gives the full variable domain: EAGVTQSPTHLIKTRGQQATLRCSPISGHTSVYWYQQALGLGLQFLLWYDEGEERNRGNFPPRFSGRQFPNYSSELNVNALELEDSALYLCASRGADTQYFGPGTRLTVL.

The chain couples TRBV6-5 to TRBJ2-2, with 14 bases identical to TRBD2. Trimming at V came to 2 bases and at J to 7 bases, leaving 3 bases not matched to a gene. The CDR3 sequence is 16 residues long. In germline, CDR1 is MNHEY, CDR2 SVGAGI. CDR3 sequence reads: CASSYDGTSGGGELFF. In DNA form, the CDR3 reads TGTGCCAGCAGTTACGACGGGACTAGCGGGGGCGGGGAGCTGTTTTTT.

This clone was found once. V and J are TRBV5-1 and TRBJ2-5; 11 nucleotides agree with TRBD1. The CDR3 has 16 residues. In germline, CDR1 is SGHRS, CDR2 YFSETQ. V dropped 0 bases and J dropped 5; count of bases not matched to a gene: 6. CDR3 region: CASSLAGTGGQETQYF. In DNA, the CDR3 is TGCGCCAGCAGCTTGGCCGGGACAGGGGGTCAGGAGACCCAGTACTTC.

This clone was counted only a few times. The DNA of the CDR3 is TGTGCCAGTAGTATCCTAACGGGACTCCTCAATGAGCAGTTCTTC. This encodes CASSILTGLLNEQFF. The chain uses TRBV19 and TRBJ2-1; D might be TRBD2 (6 bases). CDR1 and CDR2 from the germline V gene are LNHDA and SQIVND (reference sequence). The V end was cut by 3 bases, the J end by 6 bases, with 15 bases between. The CDR3 contains 15 residues.